This entry concerns a single TCR beta chain. As yet, its antigen is unknown. The data were obtained in a study of glioma-infiltrating T cells. TCR alpha and beta CDR3 regions were amplified from RNA using iRepertoire nested multiplex PCR. TCRdb reanalysed the multiplex PCR reads using MiXCR and keeps one entry per CDR3 protein. The sample lists around 93,000 distinct CDR3 sequences, around 37% occurring once. Germline V gives CDR1 MNHNS, CDR2 SASEGT. The V end was cut by 6 bases, the J end by 1 base, with 10 bases between. CDR3 length equals 14 residues. General observations from the study: Only very few CDR3 sequences appeared in both tissue and blood.

The source of this sequence is a human donor with low-grade glioma or glioblastoma, undergoing nonglioma brain surgery, or in good health (not recorded which). Sample: glioma tissue, nonneoplastic brain tissue, or PBMCs (not recorded which). The genes are TRBV6-1 and TRBJ1-5; the D gene is possibly TRBD1 (6 bases). The CDR3 DNA sequence: TGTGCCAGCAGGGCAGGACAGAGCAATCAGCCCCAGCATTTT. Amino acids: CASRAGQSNQPQHF.